The 22 T cell receptor beta chains given below trace back to one sample, sequenced in a study of Ad26.COV2.S vaccination and SARS-CoV-2 variants. The data were produced by immunoSEQ multiplex PCR, yet TCRdb's version contains in-frame clones alone and is incomplete. Of roughly 410,000 clones listed, under 90% are singletons. Treatment described: around 19 received Ad26.COV2.S at low or high dose, single or two shots; about 5 received placebo; per-sample allocation not given. Vaccine and placebo recipients were sampled on day 63 after the first injection. Sequencing used peripheral blood, obtained in a trial of Ad26.COV2.S vaccine versus placebo. The receptors here all came from a person aged 18-65 years who received the Ad26.COV2.S COVID-19 vaccine or a placebo.

This chain uses TRBV4-1 with TRBJ2-1, with 10 bases that match TRBD2. The V gene's germline CDR1 is MGHRA and CDR2 YSYEKL. The CDR3 totals 16 residues. The junction had 4 bases not matched to a gene; V was cut back by 0 bases and J by 5 bases. The CDR3 loop is CASSQEKRGGHNEQFF. For the CDR3, the DNA is TGCGCCAGCAGCCAAGAAAAGCGGGGGGGCCACAATGAGCAGTTCTTC.

V is TRBV30 and J is TRBJ1-3, with 8 nucleotides matching TRBD1. The germline gives CDR1 GTSNPN, CDR2 SVGIG (reference sequence). V lost 1 base and J lost 0; bases outside the gene matches: 11. CDR3 length: 18 residues. The CDR3 is CAWSESGTGTFSGNTIYF. The CDR3 nucleotides are TGTGCCTGGAGTGAATCCGGGACAGGCACCTTCTCTGGAAACACCATATATTTT.

J is TRBJ1-3 and V is TRBV5-5; no reliable D call. The germline CDR1 and CDR2 sequences are SGHKS and YYEKEE (reference sequence). This CDR3 comprises 14 residues. Trimming pared 4 bases from V and 0 bases from J, leaving 8 bases between. The CDR3 protein is CASSAESSGNTIYF. CDR3 coding DNA: TGTGCCAGCAGCGCGGAGAGCTCTGGAAACACCATATATTTT.

V is TRBV18 and J is TRBJ2-1; D unclear. V was cut by 2 bases and J by 1 base, with 6 bases left in between. Germline V CDR1 and CDR2: KGHSH, LQKENI. The CDR3 contains 14 residues. The CDR3 region has the DNA TGTGCCAGCTCACCATCCCATTCCTACAATGAGCAGTTCTTC. Its protein product is CASSPSHSYNEQFF.

The genes are TRBV6-5 and TRBJ2-7; D is undetermined. V was cut by 10 bases and J by 2 bases, with 21 bases left in between. The CDR3 consists of 15 residues. Germline V gene sequence: CDR1 MNHEY, CDR2 SVGAGI. CDR3 amino acids: CATRLRTREAYEQYF. The DNA for the CDR3 is TGTGCCACCCGCCTACGTACAAGGGAAGCCTACGAGCAGTACTTC.

The chain employs TRBV12-3 or TRBV12-4 and TRBJ2-7; TRBD2 matches 8 bases. The CDR3 has 13 amino acids. With V trimmed by 11 bases and J by 2 bases, 8 bases remained unmatched. The DNA of the CDR3 is TGTGCCTCCCGACCGGGGGGGACCTACGAGCAGTACTTC. Translated: CASRPGGTYEQYF.

DNA of the CDR3: TGCGCCAGCAGTCCCGGAGGACAGGGTGGGACCTGGACCCAGTACTTC. Encoded protein: CASSPGGQGGTWTQYF. The rearrangement uses TRBV5-1 and TRBJ2-5; 8 bases align to TRBD1. J lost 7 bases, V lost 5 bases, and 16 bases had no gene match. The CDR3 has 16 amino acids. CDR1 and CDR2 from the germline V gene are SGHRS and YFSETQ.

The V and J genes are TRBV7-6 and TRBJ2-2, with 12 nucleotides matching TRBD1. There are 19 residues in the CDR3. CDR1 SGHVS and CDR2 FNYEAQ come from the germline V gene. V lost 4 bases and J lost 3; bases outside the gene matches: 12. CDR3 sequence: CASSSLDSGTGGYTGELFF. As DNA, the CDR3 is TGTGCCAGCAGCTCCCTGGACTCCGGGACAGGGGGCTACACCGGGGAGCTGTTTTTT.

This chain uses TRBV6-1 with TRBJ1-2; unclear D gene. Germline-derived CDR1 and CDR2 are MNHNS and SASEGT. CDR3 length: 14 amino acids. Deletions cut 2 bases from V and 3 bases from J, with 10 bases between. The CDR3 sequence: CASSELRNDYGYTF. CDR3 bases: TGTGCCAGCAGTGAACTCCGGAATGACTATGGCTACACCTTC.

The V and J genes are TRBV11-2 and TRBJ2-1; 7 nucleotides match TRBD2. V was clipped by 3 bases and J by 4 bases; unmatched bases: 3. CDR1 is SGHAT and CDR2 is FQNNGV in the germline V gene. This CDR3 contains 14 residues. The CDR3 loop is CASSFGRGYNEQFF. In nucleotides, the CDR3 is TGTGCCAGCAGCTTCGGGCGGGGGTACAATGAGCAGTTCTTC.

The V call is TRBV7-6, the J call TRBJ2-1; 9 bases are a match to TRBD2. Trimming took 4 bases from V and 5 from J; bases not matched to a gene: 6. The CDR3 is 15 residues long. Germline values: CDR1 SGHVS, CDR2 FNYEAQ. DNA for the CDR3: TGTGCCAGCAGCTCGCGGGAGGGCCGGGACAATGAGCAGTTCTTC. This codes for CASSSREGRDNEQFF.

The J gene is TRBJ2-3, the V gene TRBV2, with 9 bases identical to TRBD2. Germline lookup yields CDR1 SNHLY and CDR2 FYNNEI. V lost 5 bases and J lost 9; bases outside the gene matches: 3. The CDR3 is 12 residues long. CDR3 DNA sequence: TGTGCCAGCAGTCAGCGGGGGGCGACGCAGTATTTT. This translates into CASSQRGATQYF.

The chain recombines TRBV5-1 with TRBJ1-2; D is unclear. This CDR3 has 13 residues. V was pared by 7 bases and J by 0 bases, with 10 bases between. The germline V gene encodes CDR1 SGHRS and CDR2 YFSETQ. CDR3 loop: CASRLETNYGYTF. In DNA form, the CDR3 reads TGCGCCAGCCGTCTAGAGACTAACTATGGCTACACCTTC.

The genes are TRBV7-3 and TRBJ2-1, with D perhaps matching TRBD2 (6 bases). Trimming took 1 base from V and 9 from J, leaving 16 bases between them. This CDR3 comprises 15 residues. The V gene's germline CDR1 is SGHTA and CDR2 FQGTGA. The CDR3 region is CASSLIVGDSGEQFF. CDR3 DNA: TGTGCCAGCAGCTTAATAGTAGGGGACTCGGGTGAGCAGTTCTTC.

The rearrangement uses TRBV25-1 and TRBJ2-7; D remains unclear. The germline gives CDR1 MGHDK, CDR2 SYGVNS. CDR3 length: 17 residues. V lost 7 bases to trimming and J lost 0 bases, with 22 bases between them. The CDR3 DNA is TGTGCCAGCACCCTATTGTGGGTAAGTGATAGCTCCTACGAGCAGTACTTC. As protein: CASTLLWVSDSSYEQYF.

Concerning this clone: Other DNA sequences from this sample encode an identical CDR3 as well. V is TRBV18 and J is TRBJ2-3; 7 nucleotides agree with TRBD2. The CDR3 covers 14 residues. Germline V gene lookup returns CDR1 KGHSH and CDR2 LQKENI. Trimming removed 3 bases from V and 3 bases from J; junction bases left unmatched: 3. CDR3 nucleotides: TGTGCCAGCTCACCGGGGACTACTACAGATACGCAGTATTTT. It codes for CASSPGTTTDTQYF.

The chain employs TRBV6-2 or TRBV6-3 and TRBJ1-2; no clear D gene. Per germline, CDR1 MNHEY and CDR2 SVGEGT. Trimming took 4 bases from V and 5 from J, leaving 8 bases between them. This CDR3 region has 12 residues. The CDR3 DNA follows: TGTGCCAGCAGTTGGGGTTCATATGGCTACACCTTC. Protein sequence: CASSWGSYGYTF.

The chain is built from TRBV12-3 or TRBV12-4 and TRBJ2-5, with D perhaps matching TRBD1 (5 bases). Trimming took off 8 bases at V and 3 bases at J, with 13 bases between the two ends. CDR3 length equals 13 residues. The CDR3, as DNA: TGTGCCAGCCAATTAAGGGGAAAAGAGACCCAGTACTTC. As protein: CASQLRGKETQYF.

This chain uses TRBV3-1 (or the pseudogene TRBV3-2) with TRBJ2-5; 9 bases line up with TRBD1. The CDR3 extends over 14 amino acids. Trimming cost V 1 base and J 5 bases; bases outside gene matches: 2. Germline CDR1 is LGHDT and CDR2 is YNNKEL (reference sequence). The CDR3 loop reads CASSQGTGVETQYF. DNA for the CDR3: TGTGCCAGCAGCCAAGGGACAGGGGTGGAGACCCAGTACTTC.

This rearrangement joins TRBV7-2 to TRBJ2-1, with D tentatively TRBD2 (5 bases). From germline, CDR1 is SGHTA and CDR2 FQGNSA. The CDR3 runs 14 residues. V was cut by 1 base and J by 6 bases, with 10 bases left in between. CDR3 bases: TGTGCCAGCAGCTTAGGTCTAGCTAGCAATGAGCAGTTCTTC. Residues: CASSLGLASNEQFF.

This clone was detected only a few times. Germline is not matched at one junction end, which may reflect a read error. J is TRBJ2-5 and V is TRBV3-1 (or the pseudogene TRBV3-2); maybe TRBD2 (5 bases). The CDR3 is made up of 15 amino acids. CDR1 is LGHDT and CDR2 is YNNKEL in the germline V gene (reference sequence). The CDR3, as DNA: TGTGCCAGCACCCAACGGACGTCCGCTCGGGGGACCCAGTACTTC. This codes for CASTQRTSARGTQYF.

In this sample, this clone is medium-sized. Other DNA sequences in this specimen translate into the identical CDR3. V gene TRBV7-9 combines with J gene TRBJ1-1; D is unresolved. There are 11 residues in the CDR3. V was shortened by 2 bases and J by 2 bases, with 0 bases between the two germline ends. Germline V lookup: CDR1 SEHNR, CDR2 FQNEAQ (reference sequence). The CDR3 region has the DNA TGTGCCAGCAGCTTAAACACTGAAGCTTTCTTT. Encoded protein: CASSLNTEAFF.